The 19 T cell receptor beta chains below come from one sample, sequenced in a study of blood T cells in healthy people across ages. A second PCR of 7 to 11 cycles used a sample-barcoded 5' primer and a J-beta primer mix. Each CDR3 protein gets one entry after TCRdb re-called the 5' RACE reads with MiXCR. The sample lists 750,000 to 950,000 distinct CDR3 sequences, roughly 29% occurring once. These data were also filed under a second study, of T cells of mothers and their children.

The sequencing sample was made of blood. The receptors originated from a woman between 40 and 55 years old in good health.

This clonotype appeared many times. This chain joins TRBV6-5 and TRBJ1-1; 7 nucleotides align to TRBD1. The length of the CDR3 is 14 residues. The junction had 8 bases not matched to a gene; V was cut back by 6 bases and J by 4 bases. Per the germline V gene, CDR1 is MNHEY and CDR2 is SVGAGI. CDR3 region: CASSFSSGGTEAFF. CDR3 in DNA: TGTGCCAGCAGCTTTTCATCAGGGGGCACTGAAGCTTTCTTT.

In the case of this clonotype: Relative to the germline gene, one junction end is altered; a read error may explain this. CDR3 region: CASSSGGGKYQPRHF. The DNA of the CDR3 is TGTGCCAGCAGTTCTGGGGGCGGAAAGTATCAGCCCCGGCATTTT. This chain uses TRBV12-3 or TRBV12-4 with TRBJ1-5, with a weak D call TRBD1 (6 bases). This CDR3 is 15 amino acids long.

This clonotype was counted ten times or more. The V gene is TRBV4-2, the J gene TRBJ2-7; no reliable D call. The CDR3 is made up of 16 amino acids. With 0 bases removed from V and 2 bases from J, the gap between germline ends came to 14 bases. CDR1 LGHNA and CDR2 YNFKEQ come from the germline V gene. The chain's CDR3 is CASSQDLYRHTYEQYF. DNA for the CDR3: TGTGCCAGCAGCCAAGATTTATACAGACACACCTACGAGCAGTACTTC.

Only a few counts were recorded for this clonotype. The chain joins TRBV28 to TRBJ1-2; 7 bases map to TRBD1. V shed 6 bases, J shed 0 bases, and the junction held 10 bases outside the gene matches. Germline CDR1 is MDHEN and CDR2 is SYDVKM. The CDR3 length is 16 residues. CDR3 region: CASRAGGAGANYGYTF. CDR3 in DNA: TGTGCCAGCAGAGCAGGGGGGGCGGGGGCTAACTATGGCTACACCTTC.

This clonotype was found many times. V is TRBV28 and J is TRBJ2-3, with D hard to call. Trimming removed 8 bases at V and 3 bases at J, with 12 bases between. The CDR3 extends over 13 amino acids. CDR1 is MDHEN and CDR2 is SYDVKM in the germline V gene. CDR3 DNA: TGTGCCAGCGACCACAGTGGTACAGATACGCAGTATTTT. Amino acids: CASDHSGTDTQYF.

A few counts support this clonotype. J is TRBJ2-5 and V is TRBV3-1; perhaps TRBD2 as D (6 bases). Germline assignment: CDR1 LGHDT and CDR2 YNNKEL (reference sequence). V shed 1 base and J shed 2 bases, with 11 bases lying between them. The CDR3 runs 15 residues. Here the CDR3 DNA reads TGTGCCAGCAGCCAAGGTGGGACTTTTCAAGAGACCCAGTACTTC. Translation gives CASSQGGTFQETQYF.

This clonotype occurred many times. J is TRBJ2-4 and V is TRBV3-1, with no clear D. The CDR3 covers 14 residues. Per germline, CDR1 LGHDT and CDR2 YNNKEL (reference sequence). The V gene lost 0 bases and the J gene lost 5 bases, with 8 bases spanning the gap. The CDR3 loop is CASSQEGLENIQYF. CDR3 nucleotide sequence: TGTGCCAGCAGCCAAGAAGGGCTCGAAAACATTCAGTACTTC.

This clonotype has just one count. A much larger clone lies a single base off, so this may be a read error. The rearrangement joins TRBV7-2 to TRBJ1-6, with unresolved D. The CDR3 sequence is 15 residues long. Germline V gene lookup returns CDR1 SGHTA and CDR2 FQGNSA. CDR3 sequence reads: CASSPLPRGNSPHHF. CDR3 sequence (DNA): TGTGCCAGCAGCCCCCTCCCTCGAGGCAATTCACCCCACCACTTT.

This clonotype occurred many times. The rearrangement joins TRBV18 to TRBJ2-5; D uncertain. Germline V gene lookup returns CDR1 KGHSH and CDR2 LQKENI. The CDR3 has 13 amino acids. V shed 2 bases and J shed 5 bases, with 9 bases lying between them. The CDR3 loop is CASSPRLRETQYF. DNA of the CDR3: TGTGCCAGCTCACCAAGATTAAGGGAGACCCAGTACTTC.

CDR3 amino acids: CASRPDGAISYVQYF. CDR3 nucleotides: TGCGCCAGCAGACCCGACGGGGCAATTTCCTACGTGCAGTACTTC. This chain uses TRBV5-1 with TRBJ2-5; D is tentatively TRBD1 or TRBD2 (5 bases each). The length of the CDR3 is 15 residues. V gave up 5 bases and J gave up 11 bases, with 25 bases separating them. Germline V gene lookup returns CDR1 SGHRS and CDR2 YFSETQ. Full variable domain (outside the CDR3, taken from reference TRBV5-1 and TRBJ2-5): KAGVTQTPRYLIKTRGQQVTLSCSPISGHRSVSWYQQTPGQGLQFLFEYFSETQRNKGNFPGRFSGRQFSNSRSEMNVSTLELGDSALYLCASRPDGAISYVQYFGPGTRLLVL.

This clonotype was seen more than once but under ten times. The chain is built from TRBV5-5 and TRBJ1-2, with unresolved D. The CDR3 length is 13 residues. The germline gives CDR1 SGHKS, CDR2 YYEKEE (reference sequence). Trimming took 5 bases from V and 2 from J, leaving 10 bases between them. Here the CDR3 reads CASRERLNYGYTF. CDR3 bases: TGTGCCAGCAGAGAAAGGTTAAACTATGGCTACACCTTC.

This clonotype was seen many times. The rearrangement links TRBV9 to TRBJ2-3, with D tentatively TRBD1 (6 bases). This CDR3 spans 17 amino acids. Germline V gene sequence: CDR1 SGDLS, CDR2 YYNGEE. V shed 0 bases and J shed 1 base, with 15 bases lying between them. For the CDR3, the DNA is TGTGCCAGCAGCGTAGCCGGGACACTATATGGCACAGATACGCAGTATTTT. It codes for CASSVAGTLYGTDTQYF. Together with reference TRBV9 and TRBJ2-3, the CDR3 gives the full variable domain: DSGVTQTPKHLITATGQRVTLRCSPRSGDLSVYWYQQSLDQGLQFLIQYYNGEERAKGNILERFSAQQFPDLHSELNLSSLELGDSALYFCASSVAGTLYGTDTQYFGPGTRLTVL.

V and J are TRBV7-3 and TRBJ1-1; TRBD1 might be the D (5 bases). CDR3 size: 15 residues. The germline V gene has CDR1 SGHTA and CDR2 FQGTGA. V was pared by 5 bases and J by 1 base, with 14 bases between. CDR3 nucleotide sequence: TGTGCCAGCAGCCCCATCCATGGGGGGAACACTGAAGCTTTCTTT. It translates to CASSPIHGGNTEAFF.

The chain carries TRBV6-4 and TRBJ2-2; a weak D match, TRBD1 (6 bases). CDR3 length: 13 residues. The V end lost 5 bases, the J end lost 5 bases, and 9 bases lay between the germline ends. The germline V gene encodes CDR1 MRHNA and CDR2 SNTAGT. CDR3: CASSTGTTGELFF. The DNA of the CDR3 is TGTGCCAGCAGTACAGGGACAACCGGGGAGCTGTTTTTT.

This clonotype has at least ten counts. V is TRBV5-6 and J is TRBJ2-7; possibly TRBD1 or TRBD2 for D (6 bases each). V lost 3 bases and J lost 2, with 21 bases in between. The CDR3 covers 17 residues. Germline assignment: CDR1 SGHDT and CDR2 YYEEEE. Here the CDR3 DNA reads TGTGCCAGCAGCTGGGGAGGTACAGGGACGGAGACCTACGAGCAGTACTTC. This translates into CASSWGGTGTETYEQYF. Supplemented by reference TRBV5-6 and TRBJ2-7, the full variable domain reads DAGVTQSPTHLIKTRGQQVTLRCSPKSGHDTVSWYQQALGQGPQFIFQYYEEEERQRGNFPDRFSGHQFPNYSSELNVNALLLGDSALYLCASSWGGTGTETYEQYFGPGTRLTVT.

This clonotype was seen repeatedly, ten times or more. The CDR3 here is CASSLAGGAFNEQFF. As DNA, the CDR3 is TGTGCCAGCAGCTTAGCCGGGGGGGCTTTCAATGAGCAGTTCTTC. V is TRBV7-2 and J is TRBJ2-1, with TRBD2 identical over 8 bases. Germline V lookup: CDR1 SGHTA, CDR2 FQGNSA. The V and J ends lost 0 bases and 6 bases, in that order; junction bases with no gene match: 4. This CDR3 is 15 amino acids long. The full variable domain, its missing parts supplied by reference TRBV7-2 and TRBJ2-1, is GAGVSQSPSNKVTEKGKDVELRCDPISGHTALYWYRQSLGQGLEFLIYFQGNSAPDKSGLPSDRFSAERTGGSVSTLTIQRTQQEDSAVYLCASSLAGGAFNEQFFGPGTRLTVL.

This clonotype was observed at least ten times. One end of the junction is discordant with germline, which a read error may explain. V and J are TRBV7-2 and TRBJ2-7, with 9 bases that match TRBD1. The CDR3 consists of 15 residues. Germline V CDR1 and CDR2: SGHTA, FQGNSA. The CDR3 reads CASSSSGTGSSEQYF. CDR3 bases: TGTGCCAGCAGCTCATCCGGGACAGGGTCCTCCGAGCAGTACTTC.

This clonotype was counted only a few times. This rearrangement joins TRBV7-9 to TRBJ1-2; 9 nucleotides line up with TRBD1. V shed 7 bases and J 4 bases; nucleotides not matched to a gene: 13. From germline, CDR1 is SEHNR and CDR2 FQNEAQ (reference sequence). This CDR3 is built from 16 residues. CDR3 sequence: CASTDPVDRGSYGYTF. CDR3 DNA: TGTGCCAGCACCGACCCAGTGGACAGGGGAAGCTATGGCTACACCTTC.

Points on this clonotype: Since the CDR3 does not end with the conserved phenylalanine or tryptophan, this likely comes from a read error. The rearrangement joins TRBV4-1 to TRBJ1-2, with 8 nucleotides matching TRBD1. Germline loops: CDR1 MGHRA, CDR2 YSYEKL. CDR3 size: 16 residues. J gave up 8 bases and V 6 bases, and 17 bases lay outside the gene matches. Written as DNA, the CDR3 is TGCGCCAGCAGTCGCATGGCGGGACAGGCCCTGGAGGGCTACACCTGC. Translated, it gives CASSRMAGQALEGYTC.